This T cell receptor beta chain emerged from a study of graft-versus-host responses after intestinal transplantation (dated by TCRdb to the early 2020s). General notes on the study: The transplants that recipients received were multivisceral, liver-intestinal, or isolated intestinal. Rather than going through the commercial service, samples from three later patients were sequenced in-house on an Illumina MiSeq and processed with MiXCR. A peak of at least 4% donor T cells among recipient peripheral blood mononuclear cells was the definition used for donor T cell macrochimerism. Of the 20 to 25 intestinal transplant recipients enrolled in the cohort, one of whom was a retransplant, a few patients without pretransplant specimens were excluded. To identify alloreactive clones, pre-transplant mixed lymphocyte reaction products were sequenced and then compared with unstimulated pre-transplant donor and recipient T cells. Anti-thymocyte globulin induction was given to all recipients, followed by maintenance tacrolimus and steroids for approximately three years. Graft-versus-host and host-versus-graft alloreactive T cell clones were tracked in the graft, circulation and bone marrow after intestinal transplantation using bulk TCR-beta CDR3 sequencing. The paper as a whole reports these results and caveats: Early after transplant, peak levels of circulating GvH clones were associated with declines in HvG clones. Conclusions were limited by the relatively low number and heterogeneity of intestinal transplant patients. GvH clones were found in recipient bone marrow, and some of the GvH clones appeared earlier in ileal mucosa or blood, which is consistent with an intestinal mucosal origin. In the allografts of patients with donor T cell macrochimerism, GvH to HvG T cell clonal ratios were high.

Receptor libraries were prepared by the immunoSEQ multiplex PCR assay. For most patients, genomic DNA was isolated with the Qiagen DNeasy Blood and Tissue Kit and sent frozen to Adaptive Biotechnologies for TCR sequencing. For most patients, high-throughput TCR-beta CDR3 sequencing of genomic DNA was performed by Adaptive Biotechnologies. The study's own analysis went as follows. Adaptive's ImmunoSEQ software was the source of the TCR sequencing data for 18 patients, while three other patients were processed with MiXCR and VDJtools. CD4 versus CD8 sorting errors were corrected by removing sequences found in both subsets at a frequency ratio below 5:1. CDR3 nucleotide sequences shared by donor and recipient were removed because the origin of these sequences could not be assigned. At least 2-fold expansion over unstimulated cells and a minimum CFSE-low frequency of 0.002% (template counts) or 0.001% (read counts) were required for clones to be classified as alloreactive. Clones detected in sequenced pre-transplant spleen, lymph node, or MLR CFSE-low populations of the donor or recipient were defined as mappable. The cumulative frequency of alloreactive clones was calculated as a percentage of all sequences, weighted by copy number. Imported from immuneACCESS, the table was reduced by TCRdb to in-frame sequences with V and J called. These copies leave out some clones; in studies compared against another copy, an unresolved V gene accounts for under half, and the cause of the remainder is not known. The DNA was the basis for D and trimming; V, J and clone size are from that table. This sample comprises some 120,000 clones, 90% of them detected only once. Clones ranked in the top ten supply about 0.18% of the sample.

Concerning this clone: Its antigen is unknown. Per-nucleotide qualities are absent, and no much larger clonotype sits a single base away.

Unmatched junction bases come to 8, with V trimmed by 3 bases and J by 4 bases. The CDR3 sequence holds 16 residues, the cysteine and phenylalanine included. The CDR3 DNA has 48 bases and is translated from base 1. Per the germline V gene, LGHNA is the CDR1 and YSLEER is the CDR2. Read against the paper, the sample's time point label means: cells obtained before transplantation from donor or recipient. CD3+CD4+ and CD3+CD8+ populations were FACS-sorted from unstimulated pre-transplant donor and recipient cells taken from spleen or lymph nodes. The sample consisted of unstimulated CD4+ T cells sorted from spleen or lymph node cells, taken before intestinal transplant. This receptor was identified in a human donor who received an intestinal transplant. The V gene is TRBV4-3 and the J gene is TRBJ2-3; 9 of the junction bases match TRBD1. The bases are TGCGCCAGCAGCCAGGCAACAGGGGGCAGGGCAGATACGCAGTATTTT. Translation gives CASSQATGGRADTQYF.